The present T cell receptor (beta chain) was sequenced within a study of shared clonotypes between healthy human individuals. Study-wide points: The study sampled only blood, and tissue repertoires likely differ. Clonotype sharing among donors, it was expected, would be affected by sequencing depth. Roughly 5% of naive CD4 clonotypes were shared across four donors.

Assay: immunoSEQ multiplex PCR; the TCRdb copy retains only in-frame clones and omits some. The data show under 300,000 clones, under 80% seen once. With respect to this clone: The antigen is not known.

Those who donated, Caucasian adults without exception, all lived in Nashville, Tennessee. Sequenced material: memory CD4+ T cells sorted from blood. Subset described: CD45RA-negative fraction. This clonotype was sampled from a young man in good health.

DNA of the CDR3: TGTGCCAGCAGCCCCTGGACAGATACGAACACCGGGGAGCTGTTTTTT. Translating it yields CASSPWTDTNTGELFF. The genes are TRBV11-3 and TRBJ2-2; D might be TRBD1 (6 bases). The CDR3 sequence is 16 residues long. Germline V gene sequence: CDR1 SGHNT, CDR2 YENEEA. With 5 bases removed from V and 0 bases from J, the gap between germline ends came to 13 bases.